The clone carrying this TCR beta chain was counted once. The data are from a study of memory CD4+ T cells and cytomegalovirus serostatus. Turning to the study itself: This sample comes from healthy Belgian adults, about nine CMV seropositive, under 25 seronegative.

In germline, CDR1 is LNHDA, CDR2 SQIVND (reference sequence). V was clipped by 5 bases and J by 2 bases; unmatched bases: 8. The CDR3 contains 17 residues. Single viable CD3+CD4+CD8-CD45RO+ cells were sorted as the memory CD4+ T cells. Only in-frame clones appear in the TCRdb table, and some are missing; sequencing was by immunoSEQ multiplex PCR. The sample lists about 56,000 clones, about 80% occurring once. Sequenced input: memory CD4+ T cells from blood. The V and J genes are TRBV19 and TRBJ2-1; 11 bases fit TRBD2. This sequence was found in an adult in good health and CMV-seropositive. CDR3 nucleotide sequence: TGTGCCAGTAGTTCCCCCCCGGGACTAGCGGCCTACAATGAGCAGTTCTTC. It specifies CASSSPPGLAAYNEQFF.